This T cell receptor beta chain is from a study of blood T cell repertoires in COVID-19. On the study more broadly: Donors in the United States, Italy and Spain gave samples during acute or convalescent COVID-19. The cDNA or gDNA used as material had been derived from T cells, B-cell-depleted T cells, or PBMCs.

CDR3 size: 18 residues. Looked up from germline, CDR1 is LGHDT and CDR2 is YNNKEL (reference sequence). The trim removed 0 bases at V and 3 bases at J, leaving 9 bases unmatched. Per the authors' pipeline: The assay estimated nucleated cells by amplifying reference gene primers. Sequencing used immunoSEQ multiplex PCR; TCRdb keeps in-frame clones, though not all of them. V and J calls and clone size come straight from that table; D and trimming were deduced from the DNA. Among tens of thousands of clones, 88% were seen once, and the ten largest hold roughly 5.6%. The chain joins TRBV3-1 (or the pseudogene TRBV3-2) to TRBJ1-5; 9 bases fit TRBD1. The source is a human donor in a cohort sampled during active COVID-19. The sequenced sample consisted of peripheral blood. The CDR3 spells CASSQDPPGQGTNQPQHF. CDR3 DNA: TGTGCCAGCAGCCAAGACCCGCCGGGACAGGGAACCAATCAGCCCCAGCATTTT.